This T cell receptor beta chain stems from a study of blood T cell repertoires in COVID-19. The CDR3 is 13 residues long. Unmatched junction bases numbered 8, after V lost 7 bases and J lost 4 bases. Germline V gene sequence: CDR1 SQVTM, CDR2 ANQGSEA. Here immunoSEQ multiplex PCR was the method, and the copy in TCRdb shows in-frame clones only, minus some. In the table there are around 380,000 clones, about four fifths of which are singletons. Sequenced input: peripheral blood. This chain links TRBV29-1 with TRBJ1-2, with 8 positions matching TRBD1. This clonotype originated in a human donor with acute or convalescent COVID-19. The donor label of this sample is uncertain. CDR3 sequence: CSAAGGGSYGYTF. CDR3 in DNA: TGCAGCGCTGCAGGGGGCGGATCCTATGGCTACACCTTC.